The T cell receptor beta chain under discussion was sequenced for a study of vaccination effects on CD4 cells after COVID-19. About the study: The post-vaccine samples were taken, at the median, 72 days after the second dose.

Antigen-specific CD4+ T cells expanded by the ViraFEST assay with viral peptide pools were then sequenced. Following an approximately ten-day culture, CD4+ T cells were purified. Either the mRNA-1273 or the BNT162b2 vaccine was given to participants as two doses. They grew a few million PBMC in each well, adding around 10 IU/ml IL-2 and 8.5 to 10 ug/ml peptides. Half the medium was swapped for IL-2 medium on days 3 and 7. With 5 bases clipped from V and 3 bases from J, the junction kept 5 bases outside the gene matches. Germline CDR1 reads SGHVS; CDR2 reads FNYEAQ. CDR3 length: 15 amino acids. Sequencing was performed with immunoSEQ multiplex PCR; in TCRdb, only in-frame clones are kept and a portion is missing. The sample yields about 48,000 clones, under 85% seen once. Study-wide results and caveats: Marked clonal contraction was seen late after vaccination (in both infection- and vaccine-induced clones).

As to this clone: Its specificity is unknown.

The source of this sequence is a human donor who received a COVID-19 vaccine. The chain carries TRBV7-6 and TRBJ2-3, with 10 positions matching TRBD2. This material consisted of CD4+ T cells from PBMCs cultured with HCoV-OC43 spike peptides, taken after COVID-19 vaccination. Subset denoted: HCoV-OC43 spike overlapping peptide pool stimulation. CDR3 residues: CASSKAGGPTDTQYF. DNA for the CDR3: TGTGCCAGCAGCAAAGCGGGGGGGCCGACAGATACGCAGTATTTT. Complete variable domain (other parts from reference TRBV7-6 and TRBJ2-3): GAGVSQSPRYKVTKRGQDVALRCDPISGHVSLYWYRQALGQGPEFLTYFNYEAQQDKSGLPNDRFSAERPEGSISTLTIQRTEQRDSAMYRCASSKAGGPTDTQYFGPGTRLTVL.